This T cell receptor (beta chain) was sequenced in a study of cytomegalovirus exposure and HLA in healthy donors. As for the study in general: There were around 100 million unique TCR beta sequences, drawn from about 179 million T cells, in an earlier analysis. Broader study findings: Later analysis indicated greater clonal expansion among HLA-associated TCR beta chains than among equally common other chains. The study labeled roughly 160 TCR beta chains cytomegalovirus-associated.

A multiplex PCR was run with 60 Vbeta primers and 13 Jbeta primers. Using immunoSEQ multiplex PCR, the repertoire was profiled, and TCRdb retains in-frame clones only, with some absent. The sample carries 150,000 or so clones, 60% to 80% recorded once. Germline V lookup: CDR1 MNHEY, CDR2 SMNVEV (reference sequence). With 0 bases removed from V and 3 bases from J, the gap between germline ends came to 15 bases. The CDR3 totals 16 residues. Comment on this clone: Its target is unknown.

Source material: PBMCs. This chain connects TRBV27 to TRBJ2-7; perhaps TRBD2 as D (7 bases). The clonotype was recovered from a man between 25 and 39 years old in good health and CMV-seropositive. Written as DNA, the CDR3 is TGTGCCAGCAGTTTATCTGGGGGGGCGCAGGGCTACGAGCAGTACTTC. Residues: CASSLSGGAQGYEQYF.